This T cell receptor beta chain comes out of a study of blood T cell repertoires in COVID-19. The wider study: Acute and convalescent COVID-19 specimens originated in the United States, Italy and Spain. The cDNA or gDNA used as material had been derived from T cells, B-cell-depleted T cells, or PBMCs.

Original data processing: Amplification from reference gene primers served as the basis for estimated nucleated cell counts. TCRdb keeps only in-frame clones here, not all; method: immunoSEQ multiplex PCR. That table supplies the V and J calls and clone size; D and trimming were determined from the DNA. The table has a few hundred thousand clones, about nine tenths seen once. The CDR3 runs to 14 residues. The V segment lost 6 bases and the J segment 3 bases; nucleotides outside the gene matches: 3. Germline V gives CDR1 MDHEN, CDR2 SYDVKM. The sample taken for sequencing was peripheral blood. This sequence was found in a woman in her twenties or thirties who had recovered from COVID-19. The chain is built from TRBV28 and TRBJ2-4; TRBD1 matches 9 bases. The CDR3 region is CASRGTGNKNIQYF. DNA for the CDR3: TGTGCCAGCAGGGGGACAGGGAACAAAAACATTCAGTACTTC.